The 9 T cell receptor beta chains listed next were all sequenced from one sample in a study of OX40 agonist ivuxolimab in advanced cancers. Method: immunoSEQ multiplex PCR; TCRdb's copy keeps in-frame clones and lacks some. The table includes approximately 68,000 clones, around 91% detected once. This sample comprised CD4+ or CD8+ T cells sorted from blood, obtained in a trial of the OX40 agonist ivuxolimab. The source is an adult with an advanced solid tumor such as melanoma, head and neck, liver or kidney cancer.

This chain connects TRBV29-1 to TRBJ2-1; D gene uncertain. The germline gives CDR1 SQVTM, CDR2 ANQGSEA. This CDR3 contains 11 residues. V lost 3 bases to trimming and J lost 2 bases, with 2 bases between them. DNA of the CDR3: TGCAGCGTTGAGCCCTACAATGAGCAGTTCTTC. The encoded protein is CSVEPYNEQFF.

This rearrangement joins TRBV5-1 to TRBJ2-5, with 9 nucleotides matching TRBD1. CDR1 is SGHRS, CDR2 YFSETQ, per germline. V was pared by 4 bases and J by 2 bases, with 6 bases of the junction left unmatched. The CDR3 covers 15 residues. CDR3 nucleotide sequence: TGCGCCAGCAGCCTGGGGACAGGGAAACAAGAGACCCAGTACTTC. It is translated as CASSLGTGKQETQYF.

The rearrangement uses TRBV19 and TRBJ2-6, with 11 nucleotides matching TRBD2. CDR3 length equals 22 residues. The V gene end was trimmed by 1 base and the J gene end by 2 bases; junction bases not matched to a gene: 16. Germline V gene lookup returns CDR1 LNHDA and CDR2 SQIVND (reference sequence). For the CDR3, the DNA is TGTGCCAGTAGTATAGGGATGTGGTCTAGCGGGAGGCCAGCCCCTGGGGCCAACGTCCTGACTTTC. Protein product: CASSIGMWSSGRPAPGANVLTF.

The chain links TRBV10-1 to TRBJ2-1; TRBD2 agrees at 10 bases. Germline loops: CDR1 WNHNN, CDR2 SYGVQD (reference sequence). The CDR3 is 14 amino acids. V lost 3 bases and J lost 7; bases outside the gene matches: 3. DNA for the CDR3: TGCGCCAGCAGTGAAGCGGGAGGGCCTAATGAGCAGTTCTTC. Translating it yields CASSEAGGPNEQFF.

The chain employs TRBV2 and TRBJ1-1; D call uncertain. CDR3 length: 14 residues. The V end was cut by 8 bases, the J end by 5 bases, with 18 bases between. Per the germline V gene, CDR1 is SNHLY and CDR2 is FYNNEI. The CDR3 region is CASGSGRLETEAFF. The DNA of the CDR3 is TGTGCCAGCGGTTCGGGCCGCCTTGAGACTGAAGCTTTCTTT.

The chain recombines TRBV7-9 with TRBJ2-7; unclear D gene. The CDR3 extends over 15 amino acids. V was cut by 2 bases and J by 5 bases, with 16 bases left in between. Germline assignment: CDR1 SEHNR and CDR2 FQNEAQ (reference sequence). DNA for the CDR3: TGTGCCAGCAGCTTATCCCAGTTAAGCTCAAACGAGCAGTACTTC. Encoded protein: CASSLSQLSSNEQYF.

The chain links TRBV7-9 to TRBJ1-4; TRBD1 agrees at 7 bases. Trimming cost V 2 bases and J 3 bases; bases outside gene matches: 3. This CDR3 is built from 15 residues. Per germline, CDR1 SEHNR and CDR2 FQNEAQ (reference sequence). The chain's CDR3 is CASSLNTGANEKLFF. The CDR3 nucleotides read TGTGCCAGCAGCTTAAATACAGGGGCTAATGAAAAACTGTTTTTT.

The chain has TRBV13 and TRBJ1-1; D remains unclear. CDR1 is PRHDT and CDR2 is FYEKMQ in the germline V gene (reference sequence). Trimming stripped 3 bases from V and 8 bases from J, with 7 bases between. This CDR3 has 11 amino acids. The CDR3 reads CASSLGSEAFF. CDR3 in DNA: TGTGCCAGCAGCTTGGGGTCCGAAGCTTTCTTT.

This chain connects TRBV30 to TRBJ2-3; D may be TRBD1 or TRBD2 (5 bases each). Trimming stripped 3 bases from V and 2 bases from J, with 15 bases between. The germline V gene encodes CDR1 GTSNPN and CDR2 SVGIG (reference sequence). The length of the CDR3 is 15 residues. DNA of the CDR3: TGTGCCTGGAGCCTTGGGACCTCGCACACAGATACGCAGTATTTT. It translates to CAWSLGTSHTDTQYF.